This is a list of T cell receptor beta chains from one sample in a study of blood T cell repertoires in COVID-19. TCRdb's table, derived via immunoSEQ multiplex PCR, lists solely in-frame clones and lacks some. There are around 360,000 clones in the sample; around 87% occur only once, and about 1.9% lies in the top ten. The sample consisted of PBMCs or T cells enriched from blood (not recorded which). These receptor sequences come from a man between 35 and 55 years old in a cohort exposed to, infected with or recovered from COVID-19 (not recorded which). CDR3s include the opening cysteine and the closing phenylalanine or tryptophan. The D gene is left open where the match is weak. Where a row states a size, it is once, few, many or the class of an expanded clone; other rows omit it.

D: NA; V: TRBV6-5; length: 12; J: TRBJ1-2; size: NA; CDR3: CASSPTDTGYTF; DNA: TGTGCCAGCAGCCCGACGGACACTGGCTACACCTTC
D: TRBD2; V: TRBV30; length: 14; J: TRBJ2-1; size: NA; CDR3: CAWTGTSGWNEQFF; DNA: TGTGCCTGGACTGGGACTAGCGGTTGGAATGAGCAGTTCTTC
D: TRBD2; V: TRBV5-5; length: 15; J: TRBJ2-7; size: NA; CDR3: CASSPGLAGGGEQYF; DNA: TGTGCCAGCAGCCCAGGACTAGCGGGAGGTGGCGAGCAGTACTTC
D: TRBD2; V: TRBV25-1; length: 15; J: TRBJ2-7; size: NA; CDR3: CASSDRTSGSYEQYF; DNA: TGTGCCAGCAGTGACCGGACTAGCGGTTCCTACGAGCAGTACTTC
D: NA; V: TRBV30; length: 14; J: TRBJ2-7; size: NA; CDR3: CAWSVPGNSYEQYF; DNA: TGTGCCTGGAGTGTACCGGGAAACTCCTACGAGCAGTACTTC
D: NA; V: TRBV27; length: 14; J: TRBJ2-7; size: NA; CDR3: CASSLLEGLDEQYF; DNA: TGTGCCAGCAGTTTATTGGAGGGATTGGACGAGCAGTACTTC
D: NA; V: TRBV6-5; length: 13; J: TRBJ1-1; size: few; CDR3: CASSLEGNTEAFF; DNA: TGTGCCAGCAGTCTTGAGGGGAACACTGAAGCTTTCTTT
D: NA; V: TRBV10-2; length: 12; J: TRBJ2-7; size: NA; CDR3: CASRTAPYEQYF; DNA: TGCGCCAGCAGGACAGCTCCCTACGAGCAGTACTTC
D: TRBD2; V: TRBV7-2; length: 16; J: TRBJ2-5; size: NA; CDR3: CASSSRTSGSAETQYF; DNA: TGTGCCAGCAGCTCGCGGACTAGCGGGAGTGCAGAGACCCAGTACTTC
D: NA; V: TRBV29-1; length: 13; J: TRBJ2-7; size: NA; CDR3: CSVAKQMAYEQYF; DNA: TGCAGCGTTGCGAAACAAATGGCCTACGAGCAGTACTTC
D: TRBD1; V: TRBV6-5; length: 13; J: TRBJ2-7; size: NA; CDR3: CASSRQGAGEQYF; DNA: TGTGCCAGCAGTCGACAGGGGGCTGGTGAGCAGTACTTC
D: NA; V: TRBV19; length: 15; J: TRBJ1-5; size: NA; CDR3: CASSVSGSGNQPQHF; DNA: TGTGCCAGTAGTGTATCGGGGTCGGGCAATCAGCCCCAGCATTTT
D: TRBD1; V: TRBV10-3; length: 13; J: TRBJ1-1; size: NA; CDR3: CAISDRGRTEAFF; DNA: TGTGCCATCAGCGACAGGGGGCGAACTGAAGCTTTCTTT
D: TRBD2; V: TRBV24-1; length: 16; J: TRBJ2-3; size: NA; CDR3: CATSDPGLAGVDTQYF; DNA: TGTGCCACCAGTGATCCGGGACTAGCGGGAGTCGATACGCAGTATTTT
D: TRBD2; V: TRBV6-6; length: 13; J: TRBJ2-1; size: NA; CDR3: CASHLAGGYEQFF; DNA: TGTGCCAGCCACCTAGCGGGAGGCTATGAGCAGTTCTTC
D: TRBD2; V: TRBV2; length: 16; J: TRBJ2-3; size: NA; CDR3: CASSFGLAGAEDTQYF; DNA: TGTGCCAGCTCATTCGGACTAGCGGGAGCCGAAGATACGCAGTATTTT
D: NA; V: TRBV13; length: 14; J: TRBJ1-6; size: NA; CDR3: CASSFQGSNSPLHF; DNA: TGTGCCAGCAGCTTCCAGGGATCCAATTCACCCCTCCACTTT
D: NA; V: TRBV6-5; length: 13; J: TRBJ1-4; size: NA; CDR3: CASSYSTQGPLFF; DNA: TGTGCCAGCAGTTACTCCACCCAGGGTCCGCTGTTTTTT
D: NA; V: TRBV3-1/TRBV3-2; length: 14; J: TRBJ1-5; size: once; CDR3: CASSFRGNNQPQHF; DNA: TGTGCCAGCAGCTTCCGGGGTAACAATCAGCCCCAGCATTTT
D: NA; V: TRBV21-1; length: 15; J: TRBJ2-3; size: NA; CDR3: CASSKAGQCPDTQYF; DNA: TGTGCCAGCAGCAAAGCGGGACAGTGCCCAGATACGCAGTATTTT
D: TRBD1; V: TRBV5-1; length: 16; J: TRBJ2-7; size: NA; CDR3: CASSLPGTGGKYEQYF; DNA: TGCGCCAGCAGCTTGCCCGGGACAGGGGGCAAGTACGAGCAGTACTTC
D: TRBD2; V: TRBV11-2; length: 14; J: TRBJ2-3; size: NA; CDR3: CASSLGLGPDTQYF; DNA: TGTGCCAGCAGCCTGGGACTAGGCCCAGATACGCAGTATTTT
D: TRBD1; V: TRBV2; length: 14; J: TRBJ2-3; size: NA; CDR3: CASSTRQGTDTQYF; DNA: TGTGCCAGCAGTACGAGACAGGGAACAGATACGCAGTATTTT
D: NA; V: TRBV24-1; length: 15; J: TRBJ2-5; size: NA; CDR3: CATSDGTSAGETQYF; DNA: TGTGCCACCAGTGACGGGACTTCGGCGGGGGAGACCCAGTACTTC
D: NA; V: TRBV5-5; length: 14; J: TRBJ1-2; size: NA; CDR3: CASSLATANYGYTF; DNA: TGTGCCAGCAGCCTAGCGACAGCAAACTATGGCTACACCTTC
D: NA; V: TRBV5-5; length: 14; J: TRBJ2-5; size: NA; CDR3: CASSLDRDGGTQYF; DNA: TGTGCCAGCAGCTTGGACAGGGATGGGGGGACCCAGTACTTC
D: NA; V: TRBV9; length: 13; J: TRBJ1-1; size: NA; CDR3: CASSKTANTEAFF; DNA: TGTGCCAGCAGCAAGACAGCGAACACTGAAGCTTTCTTT
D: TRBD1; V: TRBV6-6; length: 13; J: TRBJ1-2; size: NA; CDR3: CASLTWDRRGYTF; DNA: TGTGCCAGCCTAACATGGGACAGGCGTGGCTACACCTTC
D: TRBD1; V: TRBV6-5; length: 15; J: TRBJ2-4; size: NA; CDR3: CASSDTGQGRGIQYF; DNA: TGTGCCAGCAGCGACACGGGACAGGGAAGGGGCATTCAGTACTTC
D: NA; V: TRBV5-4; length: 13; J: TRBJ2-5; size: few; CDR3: CASSRAAGETQYF; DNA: TGTGCCAGCAGCCGAGCAGCGGGAGAGACCCAGTACTTC
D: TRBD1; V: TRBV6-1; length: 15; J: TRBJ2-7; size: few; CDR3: CASSEDSGGPYEQYF; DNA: TGTGCCAGCAGTGAAGATTCAGGGGGCCCCTACGAGCAGTACTTC
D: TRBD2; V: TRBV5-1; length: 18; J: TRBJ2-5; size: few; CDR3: CASSSSGRGAANGETQYF; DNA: TGCGCCAGCAGCTCGTCGGGGAGGGGTGCAGCAAATGGAGAGACCCAGTACTTC
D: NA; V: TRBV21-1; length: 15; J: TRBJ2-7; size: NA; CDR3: CASSRTGVGSYEQYF; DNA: TGTGCCAGCAGCCGGACAGGGGTTGGATCCTACGAGCAGTACTTC
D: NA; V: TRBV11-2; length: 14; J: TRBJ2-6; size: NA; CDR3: CASRRVRGANVLTF; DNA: TGTGCCAGCAGACGGGTACGAGGGGCCAACGTCCTGACTTTC
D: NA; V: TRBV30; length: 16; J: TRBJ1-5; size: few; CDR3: CAWSLPTGDSNQPQHF; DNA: TGTGCCTGGAGTCTTCCGACAGGCGATAGCAATCAGCCCCAGCATTTT
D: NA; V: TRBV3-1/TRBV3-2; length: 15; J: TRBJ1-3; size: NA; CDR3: CASSQARSSGNTIYF; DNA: TGTGCCAGCAGCCAAGCTCGGAGCTCTGGAAACACCATATATTTT
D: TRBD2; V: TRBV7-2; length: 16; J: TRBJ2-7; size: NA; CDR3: CASSLAPGLGTYEQYF; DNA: TGTGCCAGCAGCTTAGCTCCGGGACTAGGGACCTACGAGCAGTACTTC
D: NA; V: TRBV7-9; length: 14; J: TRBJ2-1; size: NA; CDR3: CASSQHSGYNEQFF; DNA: TGTGCCAGCAGCCAACACAGCGGCTACAATGAGCAGTTCTTC
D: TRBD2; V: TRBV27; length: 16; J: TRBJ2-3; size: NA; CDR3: CASSFRSSGRTDTQYF; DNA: TGTGCCAGCAGTTTTAGGTCTAGCGGGAGGACAGATACGCAGTATTTT
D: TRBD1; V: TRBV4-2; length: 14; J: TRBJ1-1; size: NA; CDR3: CASSLKQGDTEAFF; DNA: TGTGCCAGCAGCCTTAAACAGGGGGACACTGAAGCTTTCTTT
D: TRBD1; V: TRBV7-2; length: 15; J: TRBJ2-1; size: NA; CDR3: CASSLDRGAYNEQFF; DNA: TGTGCCAGCAGCTTAGACAGGGGAGCGTACAATGAGCAGTTCTTC
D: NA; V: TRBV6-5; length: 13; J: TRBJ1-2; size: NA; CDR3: CASSRGGNYGYTF; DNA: TGTGCCAGCAGTAGAGGGGGTAACTATGGCTACACCTTC
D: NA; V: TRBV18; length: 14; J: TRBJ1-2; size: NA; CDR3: CASSPMDTNYGYTF; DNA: TGTGCCAGCTCACCGATGGACACCAACTATGGCTACACCTTC
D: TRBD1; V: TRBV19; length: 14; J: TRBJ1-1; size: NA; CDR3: CASKEDRGNTEAFF; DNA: TGTGCCAGTAAGGAGGACAGGGGGAACACTGAAGCTTTCTTT
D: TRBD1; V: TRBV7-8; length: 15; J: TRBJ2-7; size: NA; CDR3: CASSPSTGKAYEQYF; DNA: TGTGCCAGCAGCCCCTCGACAGGGAAGGCCTACGAGCAGTACTTC
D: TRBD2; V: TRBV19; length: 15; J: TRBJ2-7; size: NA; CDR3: CASSIGLAGTYEQYF; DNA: TGTGCCAGTAGTATTGGACTAGCGGGCACCTACGAGCAGTACTTC
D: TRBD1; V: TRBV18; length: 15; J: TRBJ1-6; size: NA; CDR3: CASSRGTGDNSPLHF; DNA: TGTGCCAGCTCACGGGGGACAGGGGATAATTCACCCCTCCACTTT
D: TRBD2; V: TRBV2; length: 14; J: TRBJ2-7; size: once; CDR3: CASSLSGVSYEQYF; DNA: TGTGCCAGCAGTCTTAGCGGGGTCTCCTACGAGCAGTACTTC
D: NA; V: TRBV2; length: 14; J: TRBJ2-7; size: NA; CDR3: CASSGQGPGYEQYF; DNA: TGTGCCAGCAGTGGTCAGGGGCCTGGCTACGAGCAGTACTTC
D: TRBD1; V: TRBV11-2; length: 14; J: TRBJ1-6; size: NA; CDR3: CASSGQGANSPLHF; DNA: TGTGCCAGCAGCGGACAGGGTGCAAATTCACCCCTCCACTTT
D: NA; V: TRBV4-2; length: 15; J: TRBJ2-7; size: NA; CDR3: CASSPTSGYTYEQYF; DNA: TGTGCCAGCAGCCCTACAAGCGGGTACACCTACGAGCAGTACTTC
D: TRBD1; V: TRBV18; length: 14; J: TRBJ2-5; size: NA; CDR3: CASSPPGQPETQYF; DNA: TGTGCCAGCTCACCACCGGGACAGCCAGAGACCCAGTACTTC
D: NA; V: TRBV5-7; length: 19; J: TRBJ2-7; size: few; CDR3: CASSFPINASVTDLYEQYF; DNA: TGTGCCAGCAGCTTCCCCATTAACGCTAGCGTCACAGACCTCTACGAGCAGTACTTC